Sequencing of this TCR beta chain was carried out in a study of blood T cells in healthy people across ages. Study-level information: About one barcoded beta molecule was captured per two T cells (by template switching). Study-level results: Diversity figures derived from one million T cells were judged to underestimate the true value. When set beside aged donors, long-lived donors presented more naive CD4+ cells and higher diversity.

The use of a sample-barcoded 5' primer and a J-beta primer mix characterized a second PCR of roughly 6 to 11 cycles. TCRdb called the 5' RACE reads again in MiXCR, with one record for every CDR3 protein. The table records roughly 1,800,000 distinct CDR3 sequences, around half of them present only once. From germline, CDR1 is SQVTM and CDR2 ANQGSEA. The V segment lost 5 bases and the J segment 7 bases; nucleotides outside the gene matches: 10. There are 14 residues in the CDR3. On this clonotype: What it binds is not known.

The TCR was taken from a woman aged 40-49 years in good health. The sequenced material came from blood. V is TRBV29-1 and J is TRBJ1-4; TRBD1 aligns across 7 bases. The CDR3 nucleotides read TGCAGCGTTAAGTACAGGGGCGGTGGTGAAAAACTGTTTTTT. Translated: CSVKYRGGGEKLFF.